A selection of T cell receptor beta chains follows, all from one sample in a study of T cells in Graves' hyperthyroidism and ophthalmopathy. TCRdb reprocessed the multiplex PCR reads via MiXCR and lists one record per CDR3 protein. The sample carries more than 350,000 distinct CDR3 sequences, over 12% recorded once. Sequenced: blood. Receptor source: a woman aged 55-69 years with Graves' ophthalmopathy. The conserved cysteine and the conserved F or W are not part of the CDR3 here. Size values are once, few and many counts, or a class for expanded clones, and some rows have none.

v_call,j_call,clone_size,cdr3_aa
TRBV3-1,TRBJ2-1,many,ASSFLEGINEQF
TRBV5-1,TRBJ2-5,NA,ASSHSGLVQY
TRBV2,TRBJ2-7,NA,ASMGSGAEQY
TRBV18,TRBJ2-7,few,ANSREGASSWQY
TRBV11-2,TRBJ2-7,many,ASSSQSGSSYEQY
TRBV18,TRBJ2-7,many,ASSPLGKYEQY
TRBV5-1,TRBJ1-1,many,ASSFGTPKGRRPEAF
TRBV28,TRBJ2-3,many,ASSWGSGSTLVTDTQY
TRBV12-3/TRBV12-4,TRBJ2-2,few,ASTQTGRDGELF
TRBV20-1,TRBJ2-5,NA,SASVGEETQY
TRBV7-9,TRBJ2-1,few,ASSVWTSGRSYEQF
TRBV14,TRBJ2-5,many,ASSPGWETQY
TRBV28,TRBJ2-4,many,ASSSPLLAGQAKNIQY
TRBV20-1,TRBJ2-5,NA,SARGPEGTSGSETQY
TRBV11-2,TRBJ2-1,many,ASSPRSGVYNEQF
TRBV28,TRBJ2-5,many,ASSFPLRIIEAQY
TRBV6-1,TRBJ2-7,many,ASSEFGTYEQY
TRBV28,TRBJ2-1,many,ASETSGAYNEQF
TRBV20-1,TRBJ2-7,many,SASGQGEVIESYEQY
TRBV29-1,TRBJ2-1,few,SGQDRRAYNEQF
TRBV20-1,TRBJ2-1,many,SAASPESSYNEQF
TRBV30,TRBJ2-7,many,AWSVRQTYEQY
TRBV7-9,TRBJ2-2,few,ASSYRGDTGELF
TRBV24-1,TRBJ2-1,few,ATSDSGDRPSSGRQF
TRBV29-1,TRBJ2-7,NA,SVVKGTNYEQY
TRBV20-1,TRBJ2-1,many,SARLAGEHEQF
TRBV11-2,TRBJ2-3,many,ASSLGRATRGDTQY
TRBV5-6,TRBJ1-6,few,ASATRLIGLNSPLH
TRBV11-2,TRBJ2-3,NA,ASSPGTDPSTDTQY
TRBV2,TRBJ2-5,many,ASSAEDVQY
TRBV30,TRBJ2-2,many,AWSDSGLGELF
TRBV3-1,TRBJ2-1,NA,ASSQPLAGGHEQF
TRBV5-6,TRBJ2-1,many,ASSLGGLASDEQF
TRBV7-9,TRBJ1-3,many,ASSPTGRGEASRNTIY
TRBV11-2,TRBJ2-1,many,ASSLGGLAGDEQF